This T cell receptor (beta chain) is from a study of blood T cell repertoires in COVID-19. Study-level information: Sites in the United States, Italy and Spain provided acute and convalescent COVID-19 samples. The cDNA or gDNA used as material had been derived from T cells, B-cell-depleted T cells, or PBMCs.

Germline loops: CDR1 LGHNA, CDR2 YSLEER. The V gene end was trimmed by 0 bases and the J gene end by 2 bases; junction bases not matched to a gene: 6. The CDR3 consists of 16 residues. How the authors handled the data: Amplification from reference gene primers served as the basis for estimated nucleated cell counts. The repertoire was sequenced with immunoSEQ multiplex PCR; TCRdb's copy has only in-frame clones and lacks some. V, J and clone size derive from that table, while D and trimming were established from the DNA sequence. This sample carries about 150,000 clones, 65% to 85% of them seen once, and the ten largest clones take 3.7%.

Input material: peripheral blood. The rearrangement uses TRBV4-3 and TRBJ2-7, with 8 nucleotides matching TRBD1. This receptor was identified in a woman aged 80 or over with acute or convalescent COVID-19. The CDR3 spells CASSQDLGTGAYEQYF. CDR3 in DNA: TGCGCCAGCAGCCAAGATCTGGGGACAGGAGCCTACGAGCAGTACTTC.